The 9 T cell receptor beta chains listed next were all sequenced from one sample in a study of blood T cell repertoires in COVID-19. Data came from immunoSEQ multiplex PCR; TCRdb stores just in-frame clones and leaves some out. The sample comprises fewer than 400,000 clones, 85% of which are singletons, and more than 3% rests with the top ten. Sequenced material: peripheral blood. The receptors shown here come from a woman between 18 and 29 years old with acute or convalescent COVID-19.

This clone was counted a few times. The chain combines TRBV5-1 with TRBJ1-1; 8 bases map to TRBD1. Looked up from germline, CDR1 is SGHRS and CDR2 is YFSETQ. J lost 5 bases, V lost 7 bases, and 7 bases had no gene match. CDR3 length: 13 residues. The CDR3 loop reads CASCGQGETEAFF. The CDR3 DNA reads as TGCGCCAGCTGTGGACAGGGTGAAACTGAAGCTTTCTTT.

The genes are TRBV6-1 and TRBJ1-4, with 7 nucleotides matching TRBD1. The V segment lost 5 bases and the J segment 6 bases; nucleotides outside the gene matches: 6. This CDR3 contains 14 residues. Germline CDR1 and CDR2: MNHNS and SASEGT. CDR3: CASSWGRGDEKLFF. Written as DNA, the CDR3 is TGTGCCAGCAGTTGGGGCAGGGGGGATGAAAAACTGTTTTTT.

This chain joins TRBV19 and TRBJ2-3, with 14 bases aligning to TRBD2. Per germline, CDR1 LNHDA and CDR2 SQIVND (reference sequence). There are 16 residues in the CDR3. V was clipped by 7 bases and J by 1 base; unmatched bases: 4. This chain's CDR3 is CASKTSGRGGTDTQYF. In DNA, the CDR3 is TGTGCCAGTAAGACTAGCGGGAGGGGGGGCACAGATACGCAGTATTTT.

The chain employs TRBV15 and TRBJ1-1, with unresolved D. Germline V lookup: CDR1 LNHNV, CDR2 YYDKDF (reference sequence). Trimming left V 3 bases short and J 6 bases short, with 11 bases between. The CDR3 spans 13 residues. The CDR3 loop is CATSRAYKSEAFF. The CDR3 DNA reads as TGTGCCACCAGCAGGGCTTACAAGTCTGAAGCTTTCTTT.

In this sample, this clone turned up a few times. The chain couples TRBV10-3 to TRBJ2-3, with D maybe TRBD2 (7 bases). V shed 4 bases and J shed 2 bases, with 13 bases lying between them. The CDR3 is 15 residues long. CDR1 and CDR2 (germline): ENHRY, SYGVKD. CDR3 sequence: CAISGGGGATDTQYF. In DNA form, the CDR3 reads TGTGCCATCAGTGGAGGGGGAGGGGCCACAGATACGCAGTATTTT.

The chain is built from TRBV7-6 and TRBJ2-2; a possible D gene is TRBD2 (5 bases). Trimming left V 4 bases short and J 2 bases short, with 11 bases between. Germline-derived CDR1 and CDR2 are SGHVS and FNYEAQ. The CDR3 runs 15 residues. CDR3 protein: CASSYRSGNTGELFF. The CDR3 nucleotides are TGTGCCAGCAGCTACCGCAGCGGAAACACCGGGGAGCTGTTTTTT.

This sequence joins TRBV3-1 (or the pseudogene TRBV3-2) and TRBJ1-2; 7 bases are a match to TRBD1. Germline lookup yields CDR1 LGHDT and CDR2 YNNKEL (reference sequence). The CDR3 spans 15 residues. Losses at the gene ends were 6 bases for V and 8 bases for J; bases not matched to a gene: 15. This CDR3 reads CASSREGGACGGYTF. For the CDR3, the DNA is TGTGCCAGCAGTAGAGAAGGGGGCGCGTGCGGGGGCTACACCTTC.

CDR3 in amino acids: CASSSDFNQPQHF. CDR3 coding DNA: TGTGCCAGCTCATCAGACTTCAATCAGCCCCAGCATTTT. The chain recombines TRBV18 with TRBJ1-5, with D uncertain. V lost 5 bases to trimming and J lost 3 bases, with 8 bases between them. The CDR3 runs 13 residues. Germline assignment: CDR1 KGHSH and CDR2 LQKENI.

The CDR3 DNA reads as TGTGCCAGCTTCAGGGACAGGAACTCTGGAAACACCATATATTTT. It encodes CASFRDRNSGNTIYF. This rearrangement joins TRBV2 to TRBJ1-3; TRBD1 agrees at 8 bases. V was clipped by 8 bases and J by 0 bases; unmatched bases: 6. Per germline, CDR1 SNHLY and CDR2 FYNNEI. The CDR3 consists of 15 residues.